Reported below is one T cell receptor beta chain. Its binding antigen is unknown. The record has no base qualities; no much larger clone is one base away. PBMC libraries used mostly 480 ng of input genomic DNA for deep sequencing, with six replicates per sample. The immunoSEQ hsTCRbeta kit was used to prepare TCRbeta libraries according to the manufacturer's instructions. The completed libraries were mixed into a single pool at 3 nM, then sequenced with an Illumina NovaSeq 6000 S4 flow cell. In the original analysis: The immunoSEQ Analyzer handled quality control and preprocessing of the raw data. The analysis was limited to productive rearrangements, and each clonotype was defined by a unique CDR3 amino acid sequence. Using the R package tcR, the researchers computed the Gini-Simpson index as their estimate of repertoire clonality. Gini indices were compared with Student's t test, and associations with tumor size change were assessed by Pearson correlation. Sourced from immuneACCESS, this table was stored by TCRdb with only in-frame sequences that have V and J called. A share of the clones is absent; for the studies checked, an unresolved V gene accounts for under half, and the remainder has no known explanation. V and J calls and clone size are given by that table; D and trimming were obtained from the DNA. The sample table holds some 30,000 clones, of which roughly 85% were seen once. The leading ten clones occupy 3% to 4% of the sample.

The source of the sample is a study of neoadjuvant anti-PD-1 for oral cavity cancer (TCRdb year 2021). Concerning the study at large: Before undergoing curative-intent surgical resection, most patients got three to four biweekly nivolumab doses at 3 mg/kg. A fourth nivolumab dose was given around day 43 to patients without progression, and definitive surgical resection was performed in those patients on days 50-56. Responders were defined as patients with complete response, partial response or stable disease by RECIST 1.1; non-responders were defined as patients with progression. The parent correlative cohort included some 13 patients, with an approximately 35% response rate. Summary of the overall study and its limitations: After neoadjuvant nivolumab, T cell clonality (Gini index) in PBMCs was significantly higher in non-responders than in responders. The TCR analyses had only a few patients in each response group, and the authors called for validation in larger cohorts. Higher pretreatment blood TCRbeta clonality and lower post-treatment tumor TCRbeta clonality were correlated with higher pretreatment blood Treg/Th17 ratios.

The time point label corresponds to: after neoadjuvant nivolumab, at surgical resection. Patients were newly diagnosed with stage II-IVA oral cavity squamous cell carcinoma and had received no prior systemic or radiation treatment. The cohort consisted of patients with HPV-negative, locally advanced oral cavity squamous cell carcinoma. Peripheral blood mononuclear cells were analyzed directly, without maintenance or expansion in culture. Samples were obtained from a longitudinal correlative study of a single-arm phase II trial of neoadjuvant nivolumab in oral cavity squamous cell carcinoma. Subject-matched pre- and post-treatment PBMCs and tumors from three responders and three non-responders underwent genomic DNA-based TCRbeta sequencing. Peripheral blood mononuclear cells were collected once before nivolumab treatment and again after treatment, at the time of surgery. The Maxwell RSC DNA from Cells kit was used to extract genomic DNA from PBMCs.

V loses 7 bases at its end and J loses 2 bases; junction bases beyond the gene matches: 12. The germline V gene (reference sequence) supplies CDR1 LNHDA and CDR2 SQIVND. The CDR3 runs 16 amino acids, cysteine and phenylalanine included. Only the CDR3 region is kept as DNA, spanning 48 bases read in frame from base 1. The sample here was PBMCs, taken after nivolumab (anti-PD-1) treatment. Recombination linked TRBV19 to TRBJ2-7; TRBD1 agrees with 9 junctional bases. The sequence derives from a person aged 35-79 years with oral cavity squamous cell carcinoma. The sequence in DNA is TGTGCCAGTACTGACACCGGGACAGGGAATCCCTACGAGCAGTACTTC. Its protein product is CASTDTGTGNPYEQYF.